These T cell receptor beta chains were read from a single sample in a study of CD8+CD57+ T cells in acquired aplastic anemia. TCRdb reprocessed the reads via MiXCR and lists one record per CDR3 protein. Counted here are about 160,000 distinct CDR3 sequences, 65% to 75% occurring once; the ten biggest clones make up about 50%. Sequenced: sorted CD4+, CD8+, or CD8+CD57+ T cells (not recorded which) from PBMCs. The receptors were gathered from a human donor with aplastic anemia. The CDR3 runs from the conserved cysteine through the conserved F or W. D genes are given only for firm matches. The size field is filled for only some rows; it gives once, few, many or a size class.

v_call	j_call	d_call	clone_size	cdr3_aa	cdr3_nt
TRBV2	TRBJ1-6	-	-	CASTGSNSPLHF	TGTGCCAGCACAGGGTCTAATTCACCCCTCCACTTT
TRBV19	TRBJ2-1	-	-	CASSTTLTWGWVEQFF	TGTGCCAGTAGTACCACCTTAACGTGGGGATGGGTTGAGCAGTTCTTC
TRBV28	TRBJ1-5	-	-	CASSIRDSNQPQHF	TGTGCCAGCAGCATCCGGGACAGCAATCAGCCCCAGCATTTT
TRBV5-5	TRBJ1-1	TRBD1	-	CASSWTGANTEAFF	TGTGCCAGCAGCTGGACAGGGGCCAACACTGAAGCTTTCTTT
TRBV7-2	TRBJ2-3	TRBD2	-	CASGRAGVDTQYF	TGTGCCAGCGGGCGAGCGGGGGTAGATACGCAGTATTTT
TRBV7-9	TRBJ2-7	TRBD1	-	CASSLDRGFYEQYF	TGTGCCAGCAGCTTGGACAGGGGTTTCTACGAGCAGTACTTC
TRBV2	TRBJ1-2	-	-	CAEGRTANYGYTF	TGTGCCGAAGGACGGACGGCCAACTATGGCTACACCTTC
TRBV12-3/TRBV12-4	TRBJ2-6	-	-	CASSLDGANVLTF	TGTGCCAGCAGTTTAGATGGGGCCAACGTCCTGACTTTC
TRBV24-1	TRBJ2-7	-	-	CATAGSGYEQYF	TGTGCCACGGCTGGCTCTGGGTACGAGCAGTACTTC
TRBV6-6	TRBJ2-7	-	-	CASSPQQVVVGEQYF	TGTGCCAGCAGTCCCCAACAGGTTGTTGTGGGCGAGCAGTACTTC
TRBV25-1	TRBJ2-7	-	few	CASSEDLVATYEQYF	TGTGCCAGCAGTGAAGACCTCGTAGCCACCTACGAGCAGTACTTC
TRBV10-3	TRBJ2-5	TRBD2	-	CAISESKRGEETQYF	TGTGCCATCAGTGAGTCTAAGCGGGGTGAAGAGACCCAGTACTTC
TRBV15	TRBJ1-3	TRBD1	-	CATSKRQGVFGNTIYF	TGTGCCACCAGCAAAAGACAGGGGGTTTTTGGAAACACCATATATTTT
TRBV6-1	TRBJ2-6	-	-	CASSEESGSGANVLTF	TGTGCCAGCAGTGAAGAGTCCGGCTCTGGGGCCAACGTCCTGACTTTC
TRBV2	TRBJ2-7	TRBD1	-	CASSPPGTGTYEQYF	TGTGCCAGCAGCCCCCCCGGGACAGGCACCTACGAGCAGTACTTC
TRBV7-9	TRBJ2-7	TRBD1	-	CASSLTRDRVPGWYF	TGTGCCAGCAGCTTAACCCGGGACAGAGTGCCAGGTTGGTACTTC
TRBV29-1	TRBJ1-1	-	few	CSVTGSPNTEAFF	TGCAGCGTTACAGGGTCCCCTAACACTGAAGCTTTCTTT
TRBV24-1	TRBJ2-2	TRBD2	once	CATSLAGTGELFF	TGTGCCACCTCACTAGCGGGGACCGGGGAGCTGTTTTTT
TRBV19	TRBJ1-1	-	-	CASSIWGNTEAFF	TGTGCCAGTAGTATATGGGGGAACACTGAAGCTTTCTTT
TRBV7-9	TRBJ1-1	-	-	CASSFAANTEAFF	TGTGCCAGCAGCTTTGCGGCGAACACTGAAGCTTTCTTT
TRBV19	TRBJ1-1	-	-	CASSTHATLGYTEAFF	TGTGCCAGTAGTACCCATGCGACACTGGGTTACACTGAAGCTTTCTTT
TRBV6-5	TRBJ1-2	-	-	CASSYGATTANYGYTF	TGTGCCAGCAGTTACGGGGCCACGACAGCTAACTATGGCTACACCTTC
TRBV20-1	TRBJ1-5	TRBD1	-	CSARAGGQGAPEPQHF	TGCAGTGCTAGAGCGGGGGGACAGGGTGCCCCGGAGCCCCAGCATTTT
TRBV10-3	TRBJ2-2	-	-	CAISDKNTGELFF	TGTGCCATCAGTGATAAGAACACCGGGGAGCTGTTTTTT
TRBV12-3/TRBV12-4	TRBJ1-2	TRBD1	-	CASRPPGQGHYGYTF	TGTGCCAGCAGGCCACCGGGACAGGGGCACTATGGCTACACCTTC
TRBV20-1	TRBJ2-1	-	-	CSARSPGQQAYNEQFF	TGCAGTGCTAGGTCCCCCGGACAGCAAGCTTACAATGAGCAGTTCTTC
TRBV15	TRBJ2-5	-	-	CATSREVGETQYF	TGTGCCACCAGCAGAGAAGTGGGAGAGACCCAGTACTTC
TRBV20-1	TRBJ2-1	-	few	CSADPDVRSYNEQFF	TGCAGTGCTGACCCCGATGTGCGGTCCTACAATGAGCAGTTCTTC
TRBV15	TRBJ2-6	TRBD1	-	CATSRRTGGISSGANVLTF	TGTGCCACCAGCAGACGGACAGGGGGTATCAGCTCTGGGGCCAACGTCCTGACTTTC
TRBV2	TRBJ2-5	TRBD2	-	CASSERGGETQYF	TGTGCCAGCAGTGAACGGGGGGGCGAGACCCAGTACTTC
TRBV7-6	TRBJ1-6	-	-	CASSFEEINSPLHF	TGTGCCAGCAGCTTCGAGGAGATTAATTCACCCCTCCACTTT
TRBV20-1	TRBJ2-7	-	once	CSARGRAVWEQYF	TGCAGTGCCCGGGGCAGGGCCGTGTGGGAGCAGTACTTC
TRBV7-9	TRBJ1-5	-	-	CASSQRSKLAGGTDTQHF	TGTGCCAGCAGCCAACGCTCCAAGCTAGCGGGGGGCACAGATACGCAGCATTTT
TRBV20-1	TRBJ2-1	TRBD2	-	CSARARGASGNNEQFF	TGCAGTGCTAGGGCCAGAGGGGCTAGCGGGAACAATGAGCAGTTCTTC
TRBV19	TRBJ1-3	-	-	CASSIDSSGNTIYF	TGTGCCAGTAGTATTGACAGCTCTGGAAACACCATATATTTT
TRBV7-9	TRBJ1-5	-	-	CASSDRDKIQPQHF	TGTGCCAGCAGCGACCGGGACAAGATTCAGCCCCAGCATTTT
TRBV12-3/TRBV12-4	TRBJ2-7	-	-	CAIAHKGPYEQYF	TGTGCCATCGCCCACAAGGGCCCCTACGAGCAGTACTTC
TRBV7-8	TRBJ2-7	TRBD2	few	CASSPDSGSYEQYF	TGTGCCAGCAGCCCGGACAGCGGGAGCTACGAGCAGTACTTC
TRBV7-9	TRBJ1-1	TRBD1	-	CASSPGDRGTEAFF	TGTGCCAGCAGCCCGGGTGACAGGGGCACTGAAGCTTTCTTT
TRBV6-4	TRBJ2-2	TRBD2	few	CASSSGGGEGGELFF	TGTGCCAGCAGTAGTGGCGGGGGGGAAGGCGGGGAGCTGTTTTTT
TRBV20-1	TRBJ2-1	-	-	CSARSVASDNERFF	TGCAGTGCTAGATCGGTAGCGTCGGACAATGAGAGGTTCTTC
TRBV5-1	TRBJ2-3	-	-	CASSFGLQRSTDTQYF	TGCGCCAGCAGCTTCGGACTACAACGTAGCACAGATACGCAGTATTTT